This T cell receptor beta chain came from a study of blood T cell repertoires in COVID-19. Overall study: The study drew acute and convalescent COVID-19 samples from the United States, Italy and Spain. PBMCs, B-cell-depleted T cells, or T cells were the source of the cDNA or gDNA that made up the material.

Germline-derived CDR1 and CDR2 are LGHDT and YNNKEL (reference sequence). V lost 4 bases and J lost 0, with 16 bases in between. This CDR3 has 17 residues. In the authors' workflow: It was from reference gene primer amplification that nucleated cell counts were estimated. Method: immunoSEQ multiplex PCR; TCRdb's copy keeps in-frame clones and lacks some. V, J and clone size are taken as reported in that table, and D and trimming were inferred from the DNA itself. The profile shows some 31,000 clones, 85% to 90% of them singletons. The chain has TRBV3-1 (or the pseudogene TRBV3-2) and TRBJ2-4, with no clear D. The TCR originated in a man between 65 and 85 years old with active COVID-19. Sequenced sample: peripheral blood. CDR3 nucleotide sequence: TGTGCCAGCAGCCCCCTAACAGTAACAGCAGCCAAAAACATTCAGTACTTC. Protein product: CASSPLTVTAAKNIQYF.